This TCR beta chain derives from a study of identical twins. Germline V gene data show CDR1 as SEHNR and CDR2 as FQNEAQ (reference sequence). The CDR3 is 14 residues long. V dropped 5 bases and J dropped 7 bases, with 17 bases sitting between them. TCRdb re-called the 5' RACE reads through MiXCR, storing one row per CDR3 protein. The table includes about 790,000 distinct CDR3 sequences, 18% detected once. In addition, the sample was reused for a study of T cells expressing NK-cell markers. That study reports: The TCR beta repertoires originated in sorted CD3+CD56+NKG2C+, CD3+CD56+NKG2C- and CD3+CD56-NKG2C+ T cells. The authors restricted sorting to alpha-beta TCR T cells with an anti-gamma-delta TCR antibody in several experiments. Dominant NKG2C+ clonotypes in a handful of donors made up roughly 1.0-7.5% of CD8+ T cells.

The rearrangement links TRBV7-9 to TRBJ1-1; tentatively, D is TRBD1 (5 bases). Sample: PBMCs. This TCR was recovered from a woman aged 18-29 years in good health. The CDR3 bases are TGTGCCAGCAGCCAGACGGGGGGTGGAGGTGAAGCTTTCTTT. As protein: CASSQTGGGGEAFF.